This T cell receptor (beta chain) came from a study of T cell responses to AZD1222 COVID-19 vaccine. Repertoires were generated with immunoSEQ multiplex PCR, while TCRdb's copy carries only in-frame clones and drops some. The sample includes 150,000 or so clones, approximately 88% of them seen just once. Trimming took 0 bases from V and 3 from J, leaving 12 bases between them. Germline CDR1 and CDR2: SGHNT and YYREEE (reference sequence). The CDR3 runs to 15 residues. The V and J genes are TRBV5-4 and TRBJ1-2; D uncertain. The sequencing here drew on peripheral blood, taken on day 0 of MenACWY control vaccination. This sequence originates from an adult in good health. The CDR3 nucleotides are TGTGCCAGCAGCTTGGGCGCCAGTAGAGACTATGGCTACACCTTC. It yields the protein CASSLGASRDYGYTF.